The clone carrying this T cell receptor (beta chain) was picked up one time. Antigen unknown. Primers used in a second PCR of roughly 6 to 11 cycles were a sample-barcoded 5' primer and a J-beta primer mix. Every sample produced at least 3 million CDR3-containing paired-end reads. TCRdb redid the calling of the 5' RACE reads with MiXCR, one entry per CDR3 protein. The sample contains fewer than 2,000,000 distinct CDR3 sequences, more than 35% of which appear only once. The sample comes from a study of blood T cells in healthy people across ages. Overall study results and limits: Expanded clonotype changes were possibly confounded by unknown donor CMV status.

The V end lost 4 bases, the J end lost 0 bases, and 7 bases lay between the germline ends. The CDR3 extends over 14 amino acids. Germline V gives CDR1 PRHDT, CDR2 FYEKMQ (reference sequence). The sample comprised blood. This sequence joins TRBV13 and TRBJ1-3; D gene ambiguous. This receptor was identified in a human donor in good health. The CDR3 nucleotides read TGTGCCAGCAGCTATAGAAACTCTGGAAACACCATATATTTT. Translated: CASSYRNSGNTIYF.